This T cell receptor beta chain was retrieved from a study of read filtering for tumor transcriptome and immune sequencing. Study information: IR-seq gave about 4 to 10.27 million TCR reads per sample; RNA-seq gave about 75 to 1,400.

Trimming pared 3 bases from V and 3 bases from J, leaving 6 bases between. CDR1 and CDR2 from the germline V gene are MNHEY and SVGEGT. The CDR3 consists of 12 residues. At the time of active disease, bone marrow was collected from every patient. This clonotype was detected ten times or more. The library was built from roughly 400 ng RNA with molecular barcoded adaptors for alpha/delta and beta/gamma chains. TCRdb called the reads again in MiXCR, with one record for every CDR3 protein. The sample has 50,000 to 65,000 distinct CDR3 sequences, approximately 18% seen once; the top ten hold 9.5% to 13%. This receptor was taken from a donor at least 40 years old with multiple myeloma. The material sequenced was a population of CD138-negative cells sorted from bone marrow. This sequence joins TRBV6-2 or TRBV6-3 and TRBJ2-7; D is unresolved. CDR3: CASSYSNYEQYF. In nucleotides, the CDR3 is TGTGCCAGCAGTTATTCCAACTACGAGCAGTACTTC.